Following are 19 T cell receptor beta chains from one sample sequenced in a study of blood T cell repertoires in COVID-19. Data came from immunoSEQ multiplex PCR; TCRdb stores just in-frame clones and leaves some out. The sample contains 130,000 to 150,000 clones, 70% to 90% of which appear only once. Sequencing used peripheral blood. Receptors originate from a woman in her fifties or sixties with COVID-19, enrolled during active disease.

The chain employs TRBV4-2 and TRBJ2-2, with 9 bases fitting TRBD2. This CDR3 region has 16 residues. Germline CDR1 and CDR2: LGHNA and YNFKEQ. V dropped 1 base and J dropped 0; count of bases not matched to a gene: 0. The CDR3 loop is CASSQGLAANTGELFF. The CDR3 nucleotides read TGTGCCAGCAGCCAAGGACTAGCGGCGAACACCGGGGAGCTGTTTTTT.

The rearrangement links TRBV5-1 to TRBJ2-5, with 12 nucleotides matching TRBD2. Germline loops: CDR1 SGHRS, CDR2 YFSETQ. J was trimmed by 5 bases and V by 3 bases; bases with no gene match: 5. The CDR3 loop spans 15 amino acids. CDR3 sequence reads: CASSSPLAGGETQYF. CDR3 DNA sequence: TGCGCCAGCAGCTCACCACTAGCGGGGGGTGAGACCCAGTACTTC.

The CDR3 DNA is TGTGCCAGCTCACCACAGGCACAGGGTGGCAATCAGCCCCAGCATTTT. Residues: CASSPQAQGGNQPQHF. V gene TRBV18 combines with J gene TRBJ1-5; D perhaps matches TRBD1 (6 bases). Germline V gene data show CDR1 as KGHSH and CDR2 as LQKENI. The V end lost 1 base, the J end lost 2 bases, and 12 bases lay between the germline ends. The CDR3 length is 16 residues.

This clone has more than one count but fewer than ten. The chain recombines TRBV10-2 with TRBJ1-6; a possible D gene is TRBD1 (5 bases). The ends were cut back, 5 bases at V and 8 bases at J, with 13 bases in the middle. Germline V gives CDR1 WSHSY, CDR2 SAAADI. The CDR3 has 14 amino acids. CDR3: CASSPDSSHSPLHF. CDR3 coding DNA: TGCGCCAGCAGTCCCGACAGCTCCCATTCACCCCTCCACTTT.

The chain is built from TRBV12-5 and TRBJ1-2; D possibly corresponds to TRBD1 (6 bases). Between the trimmed V and J ends, which lost 7 bases and 6 bases, there was a span of 15 bases. There are 13 residues in the CDR3. Germline V gives CDR1 LGHNT, CDR2 FRNRAP. The CDR3 sequence: CASAGDTSDGYTF. CDR3 bases: TGTGCTAGTGCCGGGGACACTTCAGATGGCTACACCTTC. Drawing the rest from reference TRBV12-5 and TRBJ1-2, the complete variable domain is DARVTQTPRHKVTEMGQEVTMRCQPILGHNTVFWYRQTMMQGLELLAYFRNRAPLDDSGMPKDRFSAEMPDATLATLKIQPSEPRDSAVYFCASAGDTSDGYTFGSGTRLTVV.

For the CDR3, the DNA is TGTGCCTGGAGTATGGGGATAGGGGCCTACGAGCAGTACTTC. Its protein is CAWSMGIGAYEQYF. V is TRBV30 and J is TRBJ2-7; possibly TRBD1 for D (5 bases). Germline V gene lookup returns CDR1 GTSNPN and CDR2 SVGIG (reference sequence). This CDR3 contains 14 residues. Trimming pared 2 bases from V and 2 bases from J, leaving 13 bases between.

The rearrangement joins TRBV4-2 to TRBJ1-4; 11 bases align to TRBD1. Per the germline V gene, CDR1 is LGHNA and CDR2 is YNFKEQ. This CDR3 is 18 amino acids long. Trimming at V came to 0 bases and at J to 0 bases, leaving 3 bases not matched to a gene. Here the CDR3 reads CASSQDGTGGTTNEKLFF. DNA of the CDR3: TGTGCCAGCAGCCAAGACGGGACAGGGGGAACAACTAATGAAAAACTGTTTTTT.

The CDR3 DNA sequence: TGTGCCAGCAGTGAAGTTCTCCCCCCGGGACAGAATCAGCCCCAGCATTTT. Translated: CASSEVLPPGQNQPQHF. The chain is built from TRBV2 and TRBJ1-5; TRBD1 agrees at 7 bases. The CDR3 contains 17 residues. V gave up 1 base and J gave up 4 bases; unmatched junction bases: 10. Germline lookup yields CDR1 SNHLY and CDR2 FYNNEI.

The chain uses TRBV27 and TRBJ1-6; no clear D gene. The V gene lost 5 bases and the J gene lost 3 bases, with 8 bases spanning the gap. CDR1 MNHEY and CDR2 SMNVEV come from the germline V gene (reference sequence). This CDR3 comprises 14 residues. CDR3 region: CASSDRGYNSPLHF. CDR3 nucleotide sequence: TGTGCCAGCAGTGATCGGGGCTATAATTCACCCCTCCACTTT.

The rearrangement uses TRBV19 and TRBJ2-7; 7 bases agree with TRBD2. Germline V lookup: CDR1 LNHDA, CDR2 SQIVND (reference sequence). The J segment lost 4 bases and the V segment lost 3 bases, leaving 9 bases of the junction unmatched. The CDR3 is made up of 15 amino acids. In DNA form, the CDR3 reads TGTGCCAGTAGTATGGGGGGGGAGCCTTCGTACGAGCAGTACTTC. It is translated as CASSMGGEPSYEQYF.

This clone was found a few times. This chain links TRBV5-6 with TRBJ2-7; 8 bases match TRBD2. This CDR3 is 15 amino acids long. With V trimmed by 4 bases and J by 3 bases, 9 bases remained unmatched. Germline V gives CDR1 SGHDT, CDR2 YYEEEE. CDR3 in DNA: TGTGCCAGCAGCCCCACGAGCGGGGGCCTCTACGAGCAGTACTTC. As protein: CASSPTSGGLYEQYF. Using reference TRBV5-6 and TRBJ2-7 for the parts outside the CDR3, the full variable domain is DAGVTQSPTHLIKTRGQQVTLRCSPKSGHDTVSWYQQALGQGPQFIFQYYEEEERQRGNFPDRFSGHQFPNYSSELNVNALLLGDSALYLCASSPTSGGLYEQYFGPGTRLTVT.

This chain joins TRBV7-2 and TRBJ2-3; 7 nucleotides match TRBD1. The CDR3 loop spans 17 amino acids. Germline lookup yields CDR1 SGHTA and CDR2 FQGNSA. V shed 3 bases, J shed 2 bases, and the junction held 11 bases outside the gene matches. The CDR3 protein is CASSFGVPGQHTDTQYF. CDR3 nucleotide sequence: TGTGCCAGCAGCTTTGGAGTACCGGGACAGCACACAGATACGCAGTATTTT.

J is TRBJ1-1 and V is TRBV2, with a weak D call TRBD1 (6 bases). V lost 6 bases, J lost 5 bases, and 13 bases lay in between. The CDR3 is 13 amino acids. Germline V CDR1 and CDR2: SNHLY, FYNNEI. The DNA for the CDR3 is TGTGCCAGCAGGACAGGCTGGGAGACTGAAGCTTTCTTT. Its translation is CASRTGWETEAFF.

The CDR3 region has the DNA TGTGCCAGCTCACCACTTCCAGACAACTCTGGGGCCAACGTCCTGACTTTC. Its translation: CASSPLPDNSGANVLTF. V is TRBV18 and J is TRBJ2-6; the D is unclear. The CDR3 runs to 17 residues. V lost 1 base to trimming and J lost 0 bases, with 10 bases between them. Germline CDR1 is KGHSH and CDR2 is LQKENI. Together with reference TRBV18 and TRBJ2-6, the CDR3 gives the full variable domain: NAGVMQNPRHLVRRRGQEARLRCSPMKGHSHVYWYRQLPEEGLKFMVYLQKENIIDESGMPKERFSAEFPKEGPSILRIQQVVRGDSAAYFCASSPLPDNSGANVLTFGAGSRLTVL.

This chain links TRBV11-2 with TRBJ1-2; TRBD1 matches 7 bases. Germline V gene sequence: CDR1 SGHAT, CDR2 FQNNGV. The junction had 7 bases not matched to a gene; V was cut back by 5 bases and J by 4 bases. The CDR3 totals 14 residues. This CDR3 reads CASSPGTVVYGYTF. The CDR3 bases are TGTGCCAGCAGCCCCGGGACAGTGGTCTATGGCTACACCTTC.

The chain links TRBV7-3 to TRBJ1-1; no reliable D call. The V and J ends lost 2 bases and 6 bases respectively, with 13 bases between them. The CDR3 spans 14 residues. CDR1 and CDR2 (germline): SGHTA, FQGTGA. CDR3: CASSLSGKVSEAFF. The CDR3, as DNA: TGTGCCAGCAGCTTATCAGGAAAAGTCTCTGAAGCTTTCTTT.

The DNA of the CDR3 is TGCGCCAGCAGCTTGGAGGGCAGGGGGCACGATGAGCAGTTCTTC. Its translation is CASSLEGRGHDEQFF. V gene TRBV5-1 combines with J gene TRBJ2-1, with 8 positions matching TRBD1. CDR1 SGHRS and CDR2 YFSETQ come from the germline V gene. Germline trimming cut 0 bases from V and 8 bases from J; bases unmatched to any gene: 7. This CDR3 spans 15 amino acids.

The gene calls are TRBV4-3 and TRBJ2-1, with D possibly being TRBD1 (6 bases). CDR3 size: 16 residues. V shed 0 bases and J shed 9 bases, with 18 bases lying between them. Looked up from germline, CDR1 is LGHNA and CDR2 is YSLEER. The CDR3 is CASSQDRGQGMVEQFF. The CDR3 DNA reads as TGCGCCAGCAGCCAAGATCGCGGTCAGGGGATGGTTGAGCAGTTCTTC.

The chain joins TRBV7-8 to TRBJ1-5, with 11 bases that match TRBD1. The CDR3 is 19 residues long. The germline V gene has CDR1 SGHVS and CDR2 FQNEAQ. With V trimmed by 5 bases and J by 0 bases, 12 bases remained unmatched. This CDR3 reads CASSRFGTGGSFSNQPQHF. CDR3 in DNA: TGTGCCAGCAGCAGATTCGGGACAGGGGGGTCCTTTAGCAATCAGCCCCAGCATTTT.